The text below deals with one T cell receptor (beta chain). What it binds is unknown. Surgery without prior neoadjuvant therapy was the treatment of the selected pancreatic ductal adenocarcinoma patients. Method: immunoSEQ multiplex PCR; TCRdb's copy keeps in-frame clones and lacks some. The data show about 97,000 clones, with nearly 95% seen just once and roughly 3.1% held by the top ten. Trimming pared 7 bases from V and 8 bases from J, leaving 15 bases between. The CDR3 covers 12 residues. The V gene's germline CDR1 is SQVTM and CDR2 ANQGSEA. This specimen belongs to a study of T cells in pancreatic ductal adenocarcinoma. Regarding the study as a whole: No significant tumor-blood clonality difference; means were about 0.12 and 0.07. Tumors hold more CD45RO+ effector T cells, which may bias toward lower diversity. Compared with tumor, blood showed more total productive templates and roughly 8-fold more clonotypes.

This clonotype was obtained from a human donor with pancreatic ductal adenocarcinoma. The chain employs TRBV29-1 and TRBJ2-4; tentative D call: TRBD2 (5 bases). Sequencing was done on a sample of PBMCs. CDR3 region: CSALAAADIQYF. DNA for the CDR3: TGCAGCGCCCTTGCGGCAGCGGACATTCAGTACTTC.